The source of this T cell receptor (beta chain) is a study of T cell changes during pregnancy in multiple sclerosis. This table comes from immunoSEQ multiplex PCR, and its TCRdb copy is limited to in-frame clones, with some not included. The sample holds about 79,000 clones, 90% to 95% seen once. The clonotype comes from a female donor with multiple sclerosis, enrolled in a pregnancy study. The sample here was CD4+ T cells from peripheral blood mononuclear cells, taken in the second trimester of pregnancy.

CDR3 amino acids: CASSVDMSGGVNTEAFF. The CDR3, as DNA: TGTGCCAGCAGCGTAGATATGTCAGGGGGCGTGAACACTGAAGCTTTCTTT. The genes are TRBV9 and TRBJ1-1, with TRBD1 matching over 8 bases. Germline V gene sequence: CDR1 SGDLS, CDR2 YYNGEE. Germline trimming cut 0 bases from V and 0 bases from J; bases unmatched to any gene: 7. There are 17 residues in the CDR3.